This is a list of T cell receptor beta chains from one sample in a study of blood T cell repertoires in COVID-19. The data were produced by immunoSEQ multiplex PCR, yet TCRdb's version contains in-frame clones alone and is incomplete. The sample includes 70,000 or so clones, around 86% of them seen just once. Sequencing was done on a sample of peripheral blood. The origin of the receptors is a woman younger than 35 with acute or convalescent COVID-19. Both conserved end residues are part of each CDR3. D genes are given only for firm matches. Clone sizes are given selectively: once, few, many, or a class where the clone is expanded.

V gene: TRBV28
D gene: NA
clone size: NA
J gene: TRBJ1-2
CDR3 protein: CASSSGGWVSPMGGPGYGYTF
CDR3 DNA: TGTGCCAGCAGTTCCGGTGGGTGGGTGAGCCCGATGGGGGGGCCGGGCTATGGCTACACCTTC

V gene: TRBV6-1
D gene: NA
clone size: once
J gene: TRBJ1-4
CDR3 protein: CASSDNPSGSEKLFF
CDR3 DNA: TGTGCCAGCAGTGACAACCCTTCTGGGAGTGAAAAACTGTTTTTT

V gene: TRBV30
D gene: NA
clone size: NA
J gene: TRBJ2-2
CDR3 protein: CAWSVALAGELFF
CDR3 DNA: TGTGCCTGGAGTGTAGCTTTGGCCGGGGAGCTGTTTTTT

V gene: TRBV2
D gene: TRBD1
clone size: NA
J gene: TRBJ2-1
CDR3 protein: CASRPRGHEQFF
CDR3 DNA: TGTGCCAGCAGACCCAGGGGGCATGAGCAGTTCTTC

V gene: TRBV3-1/TRBV3-2
D gene: NA
clone size: NA
J gene: TRBJ2-7
CDR3 protein: CASSPRSYEQYF
CDR3 DNA: TGTGCCAGCAGCCCGAGATCCTACGAGCAGTACTTC

V gene: TRBV2
D gene: NA
clone size: few
J gene: TRBJ2-2
CDR3 protein: CASNKEGRGRGDTGELFF
CDR3 DNA: TGTGCCAGCAATAAGGAGGGTAGGGGGCGAGGGGACACCGGGGAGCTGTTTTTT

V gene: TRBV27
D gene: TRBD1
clone size: NA
J gene: TRBJ1-4
CDR3 protein: CASGKRDSNEKLFF
CDR3 DNA: TGTGCCAGCGGAAAAAGGGACAGCAATGAAAAACTGTTTTTT

V gene: TRBV20-1
D gene: TRBD1
clone size: NA
J gene: TRBJ1-6
CDR3 protein: CSASFGSGGNSPLHF
CDR3 DNA: TGCAGTGCTAGTTTTGGATCAGGGGGAAATTCACCCCTCCACTTT

V gene: TRBV19
D gene: NA
clone size: NA
J gene: TRBJ2-5
CDR3 protein: CASSVLGAGKETQYF
CDR3 DNA: TGTGCCAGTAGTGTCCTTGGAGCGGGCAAAGAGACCCAGTACTTC

V gene: TRBV19
D gene: NA
clone size: NA
J gene: TRBJ1-2
CDR3 protein: CASSPDSEYGYTF
CDR3 DNA: TGTGCCAGTAGTCCAGACAGCGAATATGGCTACACCTTC

V gene: TRBV6-2/TRBV6-3
D gene: NA
clone size: NA
J gene: TRBJ2-1
CDR3 protein: CASSLGLEQFF
CDR3 DNA: TGTGCCAGCAGCCTCGGTCTTGAGCAGTTCTTC

V gene: TRBV4-3
D gene: NA
clone size: NA
J gene: TRBJ2-2
CDR3 protein: CASSQSRGLYTGELFF
CDR3 DNA: TGCGCCAGCAGCCAATCGCGGGGCCTCTACACCGGGGAGCTGTTTTTT

V gene: TRBV4-1
D gene: TRBD1
clone size: NA
J gene: TRBJ1-4
CDR3 protein: CASSQDAAGGEKLFF
CDR3 DNA: TGCGCCAGCAGCCAGGACGCGGCAGGGGGAGAAAAACTGTTTTTT

V gene: TRBV6-5
D gene: NA
clone size: NA
J gene: TRBJ2-7
CDR3 protein: CASSYPLYEQYF
CDR3 DNA: TGTGCCAGCAGTTACCCACTTTACGAGCAGTACTTC

V gene: TRBV7-9
D gene: NA
clone size: NA
J gene: TRBJ1-4
CDR3 protein: CASSLTTVRDNNEKLFF
CDR3 DNA: TGTGCCAGCAGCTTGACGACCGTCCGGGACAATAATGAAAAACTGTTTTTT

V gene: TRBV30
D gene: NA
clone size: NA
J gene: TRBJ2-1
CDR3 protein: CAWSVDGYNEQFF
CDR3 DNA: TGTGCCTGGAGTGTAGACGGGTACAATGAGCAGTTCTTC

V gene: TRBV18
D gene: TRBD2
clone size: NA
J gene: TRBJ2-5
CDR3 protein: CASSPPLEDSGGSETQYF
CDR3 DNA: TGTGCCAGCTCACCACCGTTAGAGGATAGCGGGGGGTCAGAGACCCAGTACTTC

V gene: TRBV10-1
D gene: TRBD1
clone size: NA
J gene: TRBJ1-2
CDR3 protein: CASSPDRVVGYTF
CDR3 DNA: TGCGCCAGCAGTCCGGACAGGGTAGTGGGCTACACCTTC

V gene: TRBV7-9
D gene: TRBD2
clone size: NA
J gene: TRBJ2-1
CDR3 protein: CASSLGMGLDPINEQFF
CDR3 DNA: TGTGCCAGCAGCTTAGGCATGGGACTAGACCCGATTAATGAGCAGTTCTTC

V gene: TRBV7-9
D gene: TRBD1
clone size: NA
J gene: TRBJ1-2
CDR3 protein: CASSYPGQGYGYTF
CDR3 DNA: TGTGCCAGCAGCTACCCCGGACAGGGGTATGGCTACACCTTC

V gene: TRBV28
D gene: NA
clone size: NA
J gene: TRBJ2-3
CDR3 protein: CASSFGQDSTDTQYF
CDR3 DNA: TGTGCCAGCAGTTTTGGGCAGGATAGCACAGATACGCAGTATTTT

V gene: TRBV11-2
D gene: NA
clone size: NA
J gene: TRBJ2-1
CDR3 protein: CASSLDQYNEQFF
CDR3 DNA: TGTGCCAGCAGCTTAGATCAGTACAATGAGCAGTTCTTC

V gene: TRBV5-6
D gene: TRBD1
clone size: NA
J gene: TRBJ1-1
CDR3 protein: CASSFWTGKAFF
CDR3 DNA: TGTGCCAGCAGCTTCTGGACAGGGAAAGCTTTCTTT

V gene: TRBV7-2
D gene: NA
clone size: NA
J gene: TRBJ2-5
CDR3 protein: CASSLSVVETQYF
CDR3 DNA: TGTGCCAGCAGCTTATCGGTTGTGGAGACCCAGTACTTC

V gene: TRBV19
D gene: NA
clone size: NA
J gene: TRBJ1-1
CDR3 protein: CASIGHPANTEAFF
CDR3 DNA: TGTGCCAGTATCGGACACCCTGCGAACACTGAAGCTTTCTTT

V gene: TRBV27
D gene: NA
clone size: NA
J gene: TRBJ2-1
CDR3 protein: CASSLTAGNSYNEQFF
CDR3 DNA: TGTGCCAGCAGTTTAACAGCGGGTAACTCCTACAATGAGCAGTTCTTC

V gene: TRBV6-6
D gene: TRBD2
clone size: NA
J gene: TRBJ2-1
CDR3 protein: CASTLAGRYNEQFF
CDR3 DNA: TGTGCCAGCACTTTAGCGGGCCGCTACAATGAGCAGTTCTTC

V gene: TRBV24-1
D gene: TRBD2
clone size: NA
J gene: TRBJ2-1
CDR3 protein: CATSDRGGTKNEQFF
CDR3 DNA: TGTGCCACCAGTGATCGGGGGGGGACTAAGAATGAGCAGTTCTTC

V gene: TRBV7-9
D gene: NA
clone size: NA
J gene: TRBJ2-7
CDR3 protein: CASSLRVTGPYEQYF
CDR3 DNA: TGTGCCAGCAGCCTCCGAGTGACAGGTCCCTACGAGCAGTACTTC

V gene: TRBV5-6
D gene: NA
clone size: NA
J gene: TRBJ2-1
CDR3 protein: CASSRALTPYNEQFF
CDR3 DNA: TGTGCCAGCAGCCGCGCCCTAACCCCATACAATGAGCAGTTCTTC

V gene: TRBV7-2
D gene: TRBD1
clone size: NA
J gene: TRBJ2-4
CDR3 protein: CASSSGQSKNIQYF
CDR3 DNA: TGTGCCAGCAGCTCGGGACAGTCCAAAAACATTCAGTACTTC

V gene: TRBV7-9
D gene: TRBD2
clone size: NA
J gene: TRBJ2-5
CDR3 protein: CASSLGASGAQETKYF
CDR3 DNA: TGTGCCAGCAGCTTAGGGGCTAGCGGGGCCCAAGAGACCAAGTACTTC

V gene: TRBV10-3
D gene: TRBD2
clone size: NA
J gene: TRBJ2-2
CDR3 protein: CAISRSYGTSGNLDTGELFF
CDR3 DNA: TGTGCCATCAGTAGATCCTACGGGACTAGCGGGAATCTAGACACCGGGGAGCTGTTTTTT

V gene: TRBV6-5
D gene: TRBD1
clone size: NA
J gene: TRBJ1-2
CDR3 protein: CASRPRGLEGYTF
CDR3 DNA: TGTGCCAGCAGGCCCAGGGGGCTCGAAGGCTACACCTTC

V gene: TRBV6-6
D gene: TRBD1
clone size: NA
J gene: TRBJ2-7
CDR3 protein: CASSYSPDRGLQQYF
CDR3 DNA: TGTGCCAGCAGTTATTCTCCGGACAGGGGGCTTCAGCAGTACTTC

V gene: TRBV18
D gene: TRBD2
clone size: NA
J gene: TRBJ2-3
CDR3 protein: CASSLSGLKSTDTQYF
CDR3 DNA: TGTGCCAGCTCACTATCGGGACTAAAAAGCACAGATACGCAGTATTTT

V gene: TRBV30
D gene: NA
clone size: NA
J gene: TRBJ2-7
CDR3 protein: CAWSAGRTYEQYF
CDR3 DNA: TGTGCCTGGAGTGCCGGGAGAACCTACGAGCAGTACTTC

V gene: TRBV5-1
D gene: NA
clone size: NA
J gene: TRBJ1-1
CDR3 protein: CASSLLRYTEAFF
CDR3 DNA: TGCGCCAGCAGCTTGCTCAGATACACTGAAGCTTTCTTT

V gene: TRBV12-3/TRBV12-4
D gene: NA
clone size: NA
J gene: TRBJ1-1
CDR3 protein: CASSLGSHEAFF
CDR3 DNA: TGTGCCAGCAGTTTGGGCAGCCATGAAGCTTTCTTT

V gene: TRBV5-4
D gene: NA
clone size: NA
J gene: TRBJ1-2
CDR3 protein: CASRSKGGVYGYTF
CDR3 DNA: TGTGCCAGCCGCTCGAAGGGGGGGGTCTATGGCTACACCTTC

V gene: TRBV30
D gene: TRBD1
clone size: NA
J gene: TRBJ1-2
CDR3 protein: CAWSTGQGASYGYTF
CDR3 DNA: TGTGCCTGGAGTACAGGACAGGGGGCAAGCTATGGCTACACCTTC

V gene: TRBV9
D gene: TRBD1
clone size: NA
J gene: TRBJ2-5
CDR3 protein: CASSAGQGGQETQYF
CDR3 DNA: TGTGCCAGCAGCGCGGGACAGGGGGGACAAGAGACCCAGTACTTC

V gene: TRBV7-2
D gene: NA
clone size: NA
J gene: TRBJ2-7
CDR3 protein: CASSLDSSSYEQYF
CDR3 DNA: TGTGCCAGCAGCTTAGACTCTAGCTCCTACGAGCAGTACTTC

V gene: TRBV11-2
D gene: NA
clone size: NA
J gene: TRBJ2-2
CDR3 protein: CASSSITGELFF
CDR3 DNA: TGTGCCAGCAGCTCAATCACCGGGGAGCTGTTTTTT

V gene: TRBV18
D gene: NA
clone size: once
J gene: TRBJ2-7
CDR3 protein: CASSQSTYEQYF
CDR3 DNA: TGTGCCAGCTCACAATCCACTTACGAGCAGTACTTC

V gene: TRBV12-3/TRBV12-4
D gene: TRBD1
clone size: NA
J gene: TRBJ1-1
CDR3 protein: CASRDRQNTEAFF
CDR3 DNA: TGTGCCAGCAGGGACAGGCAGAACACTGAAGCTTTCTTT

V gene: TRBV9
D gene: TRBD2
clone size: NA
J gene: TRBJ2-1
CDR3 protein: CASSSRLAGGPHEQFF
CDR3 DNA: TGTGCCAGCAGCTCCCGACTAGCGGGAGGGCCGCATGAGCAGTTCTTC

V gene: TRBV5-1
D gene: TRBD2
clone size: NA
J gene: TRBJ2-1
CDR3 protein: CASSLEGLMQFF
CDR3 DNA: TGCGCCAGCAGCTTGGAGGGACTAATGCAGTTCTTC

V gene: TRBV6-6
D gene: NA
clone size: NA
J gene: TRBJ1-2
CDR3 protein: CASSSNLDKDGYTF
CDR3 DNA: TGTGCCAGCAGTTCTAATCTCGACAAGGATGGCTACACCTTC

V gene: TRBV6-5
D gene: TRBD1
clone size: NA
J gene: TRBJ1-1
CDR3 protein: CASSYRGPGTEAFF
CDR3 DNA: TGTGCCAGCAGTTACAGGGGGCCGGGGACTGAAGCTTTCTTT

V gene: TRBV7-9
D gene: TRBD1
clone size: NA
J gene: TRBJ1-2
CDR3 protein: CASSLDSGTGYGYTF
CDR3 DNA: TGTGCCAGCAGCTTAGATTCCGGGACAGGGTATGGCTACACCTTC

V gene: TRBV28
D gene: NA
clone size: NA
J gene: TRBJ1-4
CDR3 protein: CASSPETGGNEKLFF
CDR3 DNA: TGTGCCAGCAGTCCGGAGACGGGAGGTAATGAAAAACTGTTTTTT

V gene: TRBV29-1
D gene: TRBD2
clone size: NA
J gene: TRBJ2-7
CDR3 protein: CSVGGGRSGDSYEQYF
CDR3 DNA: TGCAGCGTGGGTGGTGGACGTAGCGGGGACTCCTACGAGCAGTACTTC

V gene: TRBV11-2
D gene: TRBD2
clone size: NA
J gene: TRBJ2-1
CDR3 protein: CASSPYSGSLNEQFF
CDR3 DNA: TGTGCCAGCAGCCCCTATAGCGGGAGCCTCAATGAGCAGTTCTTC

V gene: TRBV2
D gene: NA
clone size: NA
J gene: TRBJ1-1
CDR3 protein: CASSEGGTMNTEAFF
CDR3 DNA: TGTGCCAGCAGTGAGGGAGGGACAATGAACACTGAAGCTTTCTTT

V gene: TRBV4-3
D gene: TRBD1
clone size: NA
J gene: TRBJ1-4
CDR3 protein: CASSQGTGTNEKLFF
CDR3 DNA: TGCGCCAGCAGCCAAGGGACAGGGACTAATGAAAAACTGTTTTTT

V gene: TRBV10-1
D gene: TRBD1
clone size: NA
J gene: TRBJ2-3
CDR3 protein: CASSLNRGDTQYF
CDR3 DNA: TGCGCCAGCAGCCTTAACAGGGGAGATACGCAGTATTTT

V gene: TRBV11-2
D gene: TRBD2
clone size: NA
J gene: TRBJ2-1
CDR3 protein: CASSLDVAGVVEQFF
CDR3 DNA: TGTGCCAGCAGCTTAGACGTAGCGGGAGTGGTTGAGCAGTTCTTC

V gene: TRBV30
D gene: TRBD1
clone size: NA
J gene: TRBJ1-1
CDR3 protein: CAFGQGGTEAFF
CDR3 DNA: TGTGCCTTTGGACAGGGAGGGACTGAAGCTTTCTTT

V gene: TRBV4-3
D gene: NA
clone size: NA
J gene: TRBJ2-7
CDR3 protein: CASSQEFGTIYEQYF
CDR3 DNA: TGCGCCAGCAGCCAAGAATTTGGGACAATCTACGAGCAGTACTTC